This T cell receptor beta chain stems from a study of vaccination effects on CD4 cells after COVID-19 (dated by TCRdb to 2022 to 2024). Notes on the research overall: Two doses of either the BNT162b2 or the mRNA-1273 mRNA SARS-CoV-2 vaccine were administered to participants. The full study included 10 COVID-19 convalescent patients and a few SARS-CoV-2-naive healthy vaccine recipients. SARS-CoV-2 spike-specific CD4+ TCR repertoires from before and after mRNA vaccination were compared in COVID-19 convalescent patients and in infection-naive vaccine recipients. Cultures from other donors in the study were sequenced using the Oncomine TCR Beta short-read assay on an Illumina iSeq 100. The paper's findings and limits, for the study overall: Among healthy vaccine recipients, nearly all vaccine-induced clones were SARS-CoV-2 mono-reactive, and just 1 of 255 was cross-reactive with common cold coronaviruses. Only a small number of convalescent patients were included, and no early post-infection timepoints were available, which limited the study. Both infection-induced and vaccine-induced clones contracted markedly at late post-vaccination timepoints, which is consistent with waning T cell responses.

Looking up the germline V gene yields CDR1 MNHEY and CDR2 SVGAGI. The CDR3 starts with the cysteine, ends with the phenylalanine, and has 15 residues. The CDR3 DNA has 45 bases and is translated from base 1. Trimming leaves V shorter by 6 bases and J shorter by 7 bases, with the junction holding 7 bases beyond the gene matches. The library was generated by the immunoSEQ multiplex PCR assay. DNA from the CD4+ T cells that had been cultured and isolated underwent TCR beta CDR3 sequencing. In the original analysis: The analysis removed non-productive TCR sequences, trimmed reads to the CDR3 region, and retained only CDR3s that were 7 or more amino acids long. Antigen-specific clonotypes were identified using the MANAFEST web app by comparison of expansion in peptide wells against reference cultures. To be called positive, a clone needed expansion at FDR<0.05 compared with the reference and with all other wells, an odds ratio greater than 5, and a frequency greater than 0.1% in two replicate wells. A clonotype was called cross-reactive if it was significantly expanded both in SARS-CoV-2 spike wells and in at least one common cold coronavirus spike condition. Levenshtein distance calculated with the stringdist R package was used to assess CDR3 similarity, and unrooted trees were constructed with ape in R 3.6.1. As stored in TCRdb, this immuneACCESS dataset retains in-frame rearrangements with V and J assigned. A fraction of the clones does not appear; measured against another copy, unresolved V genes explain less than half of the discrepancy, and the remainder lacks a known reason. V, J and clone size were drawn from that table, and D and trimming were deduced from the DNA. The table for this sample lists about 23,000 clones; roughly 70% of them were counted only once. The ten largest clonotypes hold 2.5% to 4% of the sample.

Note on this clone: Its antigen specificity is not known. No qualities accompany the bases; no much larger clone lies one base away.

The ViraFEST assay stimulated PBMC with viral peptide pools and then used TCR sequencing to identify antigen-specific CD4+ T cell clonotypes by expansion. After less than 13 days of culture, CD4+ T cells were isolated with the EasySep CD4+ T cell isolation kit. The absence of prior SARS-CoV-2 infection in healthy vaccine recipients was confirmed by negative nucleocapsid antibodies before and after vaccination. Two million PBMC per well were cultured in IMDM with about 5.4% human AB serum, about 9.4 IU/ml IL-2 and gentamicin, plus 10 ug/ml peptides. On days 3 and 7, half of the culture medium was replaced with fresh IL-2-containing medium. Unless otherwise noted, each peptide stimulation condition was cultured in triplicate wells. Using Ficoll-Paque Plus gradient centrifugation, PBMC were separated from whole blood and then either used fresh or cryopreserved at -140C. The overlapping peptide pools covered the spike proteins of SARS-CoV-2 as well as those of the common cold coronaviruses HCoV-NL63, HCoV-OC43 and HCoV-229E. The QIAamp micro DNA kit was used to extract genomic DNA from the cultured CD4+ T cells.

The chain is encoded by TRBV6-5 joined to TRBJ2-2, with 11 junctional bases fitting TRBD2. The receptor was isolated from a human donor who received a COVID-19 vaccine. Sequencing was performed on CD4+ T cells from PBMCs cultured with SARS-CoV-2 spike peptides, taken before COVID-19 vaccination. The sample's cell subset or site label is to be understood as: SARS-CoV-2 spike overlapping peptide pool stimulation. The nucleotide sequence is TGTGCCAGCAGAACCACTAGCGGGGGAATCGGGGAGCTGTTTTTT. Translated, it reads CASRTTSGGIGELFF.